The source of this T cell receptor beta chain is a study of graft-versus-host responses after intestinal transplantation. Study-wide background: As for transplant type, recipients had multivisceral, liver-intestinal, or isolated intestinal grafts. Every recipient underwent anti-thymocyte globulin induction, then tacrolimus and steroids for roughly three years.

The CDR3 has 16 residues. The germline V gene has CDR1 SNHLY and CDR2 FYNNEI. The V segment lost 0 bases and the J segment 5 bases; nucleotides outside the gene matches: 6. The table came from immunoSEQ multiplex PCR; TCRdb's copy has only in-frame clones and leaves some out. The sample consists of 100,000 to 110,000 clones, roughly 90% of them appearing once. About this clone: The antigen is unknown.

Overall study results and limits: Early after transplant, HvG clones declined as circulating GvH clones peaked. Where graft-donor T cell macrochimerism was present, patients had high graft-versus-host to host-versus-graft clonal ratios in allografts.

The receptor's source is a human donor who was the organ donor for an intestinal transplant. Here the sequenced sample was unstimulated CD4+ T cells sorted from spleen or lymph node cells, taken before transplant. V usage is TRBV2 and J usage is TRBJ1-4, with 7 bases that match TRBD1. CDR3 DNA: TGTGCCAGCAGTGAAGCTCGGGCAGGGGGAAATGAAAAACTGTTTTTT. Translating gives CASSEARAGGNEKLFF. The full variable domain, rest sourced from reference TRBV2 and TRBJ1-4, is EPEVTQTPSHQVTQMGQEVILRCVPISNHLYFYWYRQILGQKVEFLVSFYNNEISEKSEIFDDQFSVERPDGSNFTLKIRSTKLEDSAMYFCASSEARAGGNEKLFFGSGTQLSVL.